Below, 13 T cell receptor beta chains from the same sample are listed, as sequenced in a study of blood T cell repertoires in COVID-19. The assay was immunoSEQ multiplex PCR, and TCRdb's table has in-frame clones only and misses some. The sample records around 250,000 clones, about 90% being singletons. The sample was PBMCs or T cells enriched from blood (not recorded which). The receptor source for this set is a human donor in a cohort exposed to, infected with or recovered from COVID-19 (not recorded which). The donor label of this sample is uncertain.

The chain uses TRBV5-6 and TRBJ2-3; 12 bases map to TRBD1. The length of the CDR3 is 17 residues. Trimming removed 4 bases from V and 5 bases from J; junction bases left unmatched: 11. Germline lookup yields CDR1 SGHDT and CDR2 YYEEEE. The CDR3 DNA reads as TGTGCCAGCAGCGGCACTAGGGACAGGGGGCTGGGAGATACGCAGTATTTT. This sequence encodes CASSGTRDRGLGDTQYF.

The J gene is TRBJ2-7, the V gene TRBV7-9, with D maybe TRBD2 (6 bases). The V gene's germline CDR1 is SEHNR and CDR2 FQNEAQ (reference sequence). Between the trimmed V and J ends, which lost 2 bases and 5 bases, there was a span of 10 bases. The CDR3 covers 13 residues. CDR3 in amino acids: CASSLSGRHEQYF. Here the CDR3 DNA reads TGTGCCAGCAGCTTATCGGGGAGGCACGAGCAGTACTTC.

This clone occurred once. CDR3 nucleotide sequence: TGTGCCTGGAGAGGGGGGGCTTGGTTGTCACCCCTCCACTTT. The encoded protein is CAWRGGAWLSPLHF. The chain links TRBV30 to TRBJ1-6, with D possibly matching TRBD1 (6 bases). CDR1 is GTSNPN, CDR2 SVGIG, per germline (reference sequence). V was shortened by 3 bases and J by 10 bases, with 16 bases between the two germline ends. The CDR3 length is 14 residues. The variable domain in full, completed from reference TRBV30 and TRBJ1-6, reads SQTIHQWPATLVQPVGSPLSLECTVEGTSNPNLYWYRQAAGRGLQLLFYSVGIGQISSEVPQNLSASRPQDRQFILSSKKLLLSDSGFYLCAWRGGAWLSPLHFGNGTRLTVT.

This rearrangement joins TRBV5-1 to TRBJ2-7; the D gene is possibly TRBD2 (5 bases). Per the germline V gene, CDR1 is SGHRS and CDR2 is YFSETQ. Trimming removed 2 bases at V and 6 bases at J, with 9 bases between. The CDR3 consists of 12 residues. DNA of the CDR3: TGCGCCAGCAGCTTTCCGGGGTCCGAGCAGTACTTC. The encoded protein is CASSFPGSEQYF. Drawing the rest from reference TRBV5-1 and TRBJ2-7, the complete variable domain is KAGVTQTPRYLIKTRGQQVTLSCSPISGHRSVSWYQQTPGQGLQFLFEYFSETQRNKGNFPGRFSGRQFSNSRSEMNVSTLELGDSALYLCASSFPGSEQYFGPGTRLTVT.

The CDR3: CATSRGTGFSYEQYF. The CDR3 bases are TGTGCCACCAGCAGAGGCACAGGGTTCTCCTACGAGCAGTACTTC. This chain connects TRBV15 to TRBJ2-7; perhaps TRBD1 as D (6 bases). Trimming shortened V by 1 base and J by 0 bases, and 10 bases separated the two germline ends. This CDR3 is 15 amino acids long. Germline V CDR1 and CDR2: LNHNV, YYDKDF (reference sequence). Full variable domain (missing parts from reference TRBV15 and TRBJ2-7): DAMVIQNPRYQVTQFGKPVTLSCSQTLNHNVMYWYQQKSSQAPKLLFHYYDKDFNNEADTPDNFQSRRPNTSFCFLDIRSPGLGDTAMYLCATSRGTGFSYEQYFGPGTRLTVT.

This clone showed up just a few times. This CDR3 is CASTRTTGPAYEQYF. The CDR3 DNA reads TGTGCCAGCACCCGAACGACAGGGCCCGCCTACGAGCAGTACTTC. The gene calls are TRBV7-8 and TRBJ2-7; TRBD1 matches at 7 bases. CDR1 SGHVS and CDR2 FQNEAQ come from the germline V gene. There are 15 residues in the CDR3. J lost 2 bases, V lost 7 bases, and 11 bases had no gene match.

The V call is TRBV6-2 or TRBV6-3, the J call TRBJ2-7, with D possibly being TRBD1 (6 bases). CDR1 MNHEY and CDR2 SVGEGT come from the germline V gene. This CDR3 is built from 15 residues. V was trimmed by 6 bases and J by 3 bases, leaving 18 bases between them. The DNA of the CDR3 is TGTGCCAGCAGCGCCGGCTATTCAGGGGACTACGAGCAGTACTTC. Translated, it gives CASSAGYSGDYEQYF.

The V gene is TRBV27, the J gene TRBJ1-5; D is ambiguous. The CDR3 spans 16 residues. V gave up 5 bases and J gave up 0 bases, with 14 bases separating them. Germline assignment: CDR1 MNHEY and CDR2 SMNVEV (reference sequence). The DNA for the CDR3 is TGTGCCAGCAGTGGAGTGTGGGTTGCTAGCAATCAGCCCCAGCATTTT. Its protein product is CASSGVWVASNQPQHF.

The chain combines TRBV30 with TRBJ1-6, with a tentative D call TRBD1 (5 bases). The CDR3 is 16 amino acids. The V and J ends lost 4 bases and 9 bases respectively, with 22 bases between them. Germline loops: CDR1 GTSNPN, CDR2 SVGIG (reference sequence). Here the CDR3 reads CAWKVWTWGRSSPLHF. The CDR3 DNA reads as TGTGCCTGGAAGGTGTGGACATGGGGGAGGAGTTCACCCCTCCACTTT.

This chain uses TRBV27 with TRBJ2-7, with D uncertain. The germline gives CDR1 MNHEY, CDR2 SMNVEV (reference sequence). The V end lost 8 bases, the J end lost 6 bases, and 17 bases lay between the germline ends. CDR3 size: 13 residues. Here the CDR3 reads CASPWASPFEQYF. In DNA form, the CDR3 reads TGTGCCAGCCCTTGGGCCAGCCCCTTCGAGCAGTACTTC.

This chain joins TRBV5-1 and TRBJ1-2; D might be TRBD1 (6 bases). Trimming stripped 0 bases from V and 1 base from J, with 16 bases between. CDR1 and CDR2 (germline): SGHRS, YFSETQ. The CDR3 loop spans 17 amino acids. The CDR3 region is CASSLATDRFFNYGYTF. CDR3 coding DNA: TGCGCCAGCAGCTTGGCTACAGACAGGTTCTTTAACTATGGCTACACCTTC.

The V gene is TRBV19, the J gene TRBJ1-2; TRBD1 is a possible D gene (5 bases). CDR3 length: 15 residues. The V gene lost 2 bases and the J gene lost 8 bases, with 18 bases spanning the gap. Germline lookup yields CDR1 LNHDA and CDR2 SQIVND (reference sequence). This CDR3 reads CASSISLWGGEGYTF. For the CDR3, the DNA is TGTGCCAGTAGTATATCCCTATGGGGGGGAGAAGGCTACACCTTC.

This clone is a singleton in its sample. The rearrangement uses TRBV6-6 and TRBJ1-5; D possibly corresponds to TRBD1 (5 bases). Trimming cost V 5 bases and J 5 bases, with 25 bases left between them. Germline V CDR1 and CDR2: MNHNY, SVGAGI (reference sequence). The CDR3 spans 18 residues. CDR3 in amino acids: CASSPRRVEWLEDQPQHF. The DNA of the CDR3 is TGTGCCAGCAGTCCTCGCAGGGTCGAGTGGCTCGAGGATCAGCCCCAGCATTTT.